This T cell receptor beta chain was identified during a study of early T cells in non-severe SARS-CoV-2 infection. CDR3 length: 18 residues. Trimming cost V 3 bases and J 5 bases; bases outside gene matches: 17. Germline values: CDR1 DFQATT, CDR2 SNEGSKA (reference sequence). TCRdb fed the 5' RACE reads into MiXCR, producing one record per CDR3 protein. This table has approximately 71,000 distinct CDR3 sequences, approximately 13% appearing once. The table lists this clonotype with many counts. The genes are TRBV20-1 and TRBJ2-3; the match to TRBD2 covers 10 bases. Sequenced input: whole blood. The sequence derives from an adult who was a healthcare worker with PCR-confirmed SARS-CoV-2 infection or an uninfected control (not recorded which). The DNA for the CDR3 is TGCAGTGCTAGTACCATGTTCAGCGGGGGGGCCAGCGGAGATACGCAGTATTTT. Its protein product is CSASTMFSGGASGDTQYF.